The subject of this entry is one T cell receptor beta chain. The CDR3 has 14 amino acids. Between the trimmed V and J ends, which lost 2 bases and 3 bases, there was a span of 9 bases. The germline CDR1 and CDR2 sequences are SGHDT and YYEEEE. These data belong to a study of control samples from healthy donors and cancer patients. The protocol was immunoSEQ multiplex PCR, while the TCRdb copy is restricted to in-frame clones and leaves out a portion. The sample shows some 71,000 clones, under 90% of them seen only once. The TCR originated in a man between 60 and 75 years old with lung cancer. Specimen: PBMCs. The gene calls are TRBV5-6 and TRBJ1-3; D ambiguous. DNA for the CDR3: TGTGCCAGCAGCTTCAGCCAGGATGGAAACACCATATATTTT. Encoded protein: CASSFSQDGNTIYF.